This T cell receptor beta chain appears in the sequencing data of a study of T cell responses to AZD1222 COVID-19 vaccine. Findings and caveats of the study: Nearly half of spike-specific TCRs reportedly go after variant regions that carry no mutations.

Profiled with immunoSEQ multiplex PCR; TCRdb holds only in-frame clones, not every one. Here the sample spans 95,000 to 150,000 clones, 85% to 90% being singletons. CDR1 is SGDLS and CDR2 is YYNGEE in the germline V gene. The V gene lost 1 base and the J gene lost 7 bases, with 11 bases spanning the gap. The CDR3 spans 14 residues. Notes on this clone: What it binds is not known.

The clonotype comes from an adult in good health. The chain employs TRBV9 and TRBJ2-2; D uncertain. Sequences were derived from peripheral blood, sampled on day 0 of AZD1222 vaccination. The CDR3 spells CASSVYPGFGELFF. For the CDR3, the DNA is TGTGCCAGCAGCGTATATCCGGGCTTCGGGGAGCTGTTTTTT.